The 23 T cell receptor beta chains reported below all come from one sample, sequenced in a study of cytomegalovirus exposure and HLA in healthy donors (dated 2017 in TCRdb). The library was obtained by the immunoSEQ multiplex PCR assay. For the multiplex PCR, a mixture combining 60 forward primers for TCR Vbeta segments and 13 reverse primers for TCR Jbeta segments was used. TCRdb provides this immuneACCESS table in a form limited to in-frame rearrangements. Some clones are lacking; in checked studies, under half of them reflect an unresolved V gene, and why the rest are absent is not known. The sample table records around 130,000 clones. The ten largest clones capture about 2.1% of the sample. Sequenced sample: PBMCs. The receptors come from a woman aged 60-70 years in good health and CMV-seronegative.

The chain couples TRBV28 to TRBJ1-2, with a weak D call TRBD1 (5 bases). The CDR3 consists of 12 residues. Trimming cost V 10 bases and J 4 bases, with 13 bases left between them. Germline V gene sequence: CDR1 MDHEN, CDR2 SYDVKM. For the CDR3, the DNA is TGTGCCACCGCCGCGGGGACCTATGGCTACACCTTC. Encoded protein: CATAAGTYGYTF.

The chain uses TRBV11-3 and TRBJ2-1, with 7 positions matching TRBD1. The CDR3 consists of 14 residues. Per germline, CDR1 SGHNT and CDR2 YENEEA. Trimming at V came to 1 base and at J to 7 bases, leaving 4 bases not matched to a gene. CDR3 loop: CASSLATGWNEQFF. CDR3 bases: TGTGCCAGCAGCTTAGCGACAGGGTGGAATGAGCAGTTCTTC.

The chain employs TRBV11-1 and TRBJ1-1; TRBD1 matches at 9 bases. The V gene's germline CDR1 is SGHAT and CDR2 FQDESV (reference sequence). V gave up 8 bases and J gave up 1 base; unmatched junction bases: 5. The CDR3 has 14 amino acids. In DNA, the CDR3 is TGTGCCAGCTCTCGGGGACAGGGGAACACTGAAGCTTTCTTT. Its translation is CASSRGQGNTEAFF.

V is TRBV21-1 and J is TRBJ2-1; no check of the table's D call, TRBD2, against the DNA was made. TRBV21-1 is tagged as a pseudogene. CDR3 size: 13 residues. CDR3 sequence: CALSGGPYNEQFF. CDR3 coding DNA: TGTGCCCTTAGCGGGGGGCCATACAATGAGCAGTTCTTC.

This sequence joins TRBV27 and TRBJ1-1; D uncertain. Per the germline V gene, CDR1 is MNHEY and CDR2 is SMNVEV (reference sequence). V lost 5 bases and J lost 1, with 14 bases in between. The CDR3 is 15 residues long. The CDR3 DNA is TGTGCCAGCAGTCCCCGGGTTAGCAGGAACACTGAAGCTTTCTTT. Its protein product is CASSPRVSRNTEAFF.

The chain employs TRBV6-5 and TRBJ2-5; D uncertain. The CDR3 has 16 amino acids. V gave up 0 bases and J gave up 5 bases, with 16 bases separating them. In germline, CDR1 is MNHEY, CDR2 SVGAGI. The chain's CDR3 is CASSYSNRPVPETQYF. The CDR3 nucleotides are TGTGCCAGCAGTTACTCGAACAGACCTGTCCCCGAGACCCAGTACTTC.

Concerning this clone itself: Additional DNA sequences in this sample encode the identical CDR3. The chain employs TRBV5-1 and TRBJ2-3, with TRBD1 identical over 10 bases. This CDR3 contains 14 residues. CDR1 is SGHRS, CDR2 YFSETQ, per germline. With V trimmed by 7 bases and J by 1 base, 3 bases remained unmatched. DNA for the CDR3: TGCGCCAGCCGAGGGACAGGGGGCACAGATACGCAGTATTTT. The encoded protein is CASRGTGGTDTQYF.

V gene TRBV28 combines with J gene TRBJ2-3, with 7 bases matching TRBD1. Germline values: CDR1 MDHEN, CDR2 SYDVKM. The V segment lost 6 bases and the J segment 2 bases; nucleotides outside the gene matches: 8. The CDR3 runs 15 residues. Here the CDR3 DNA reads TGTGCCAGCAGCTCCCGGACAGGATACACAGATACGCAGTATTTT. Translated, it gives CASSSRTGYTDTQYF. Full variable domain (outside the CDR3, taken from reference TRBV28 and TRBJ2-3): DVKVTQSSRYLVKRTGEKVFLECVQDMDHENMFWYRQDPGLGLRLIYFSYDVKMKEKGDIPEGYSVSREKKERFSLILESASTNQTSMYLCASSSRTGYTDTQYFGPGTRLTVL.

J is TRBJ2-2 and V is TRBV7-3; 8 bases are a match to TRBD2. V lost 4 bases, J lost 5 bases, and 6 bases stayed unmatched. Germline assignment: CDR1 SGHTA and CDR2 FQGTGA. CDR3 length: 15 amino acids. The CDR3 reads CASSSGGGRTGELFF. The CDR3 bases are TGTGCCAGCAGCTCCGGCGGGGGGCGAACCGGGGAGCTGTTTTTT.

The V gene is TRBV2, the J gene TRBJ2-1; 7 bases agree with TRBD1. This CDR3 is 14 amino acids long. The V and J ends lost 3 bases and 8 bases, in that order; junction bases with no gene match: 7. Germline-derived CDR1 and CDR2 are SNHLY and FYNNEI. Here the CDR3 reads CASSDGQERDEQFF. The CDR3, as DNA: TGTGCCAGCAGTGACGGACAGGAACGCGATGAGCAGTTCTTC.

The chain carries TRBV7-9 and TRBJ2-7; no reliable D call. Germline CDR1 reads SEHNR; CDR2 reads FQNEAQ (reference sequence). Trimming shortened V by 4 bases and J by 3 bases, and 4 bases separated the two germline ends. There are 11 residues in the CDR3. The CDR3 bases are TGTGCCAGCAGCTCCTACTACGAGCAGTACTTC. As protein: CASSSYYEQYF.

The rearrangement links TRBV5-6 to TRBJ2-7; 7 nucleotides match TRBD1. The germline CDR1 and CDR2 sequences are SGHDT and YYEEEE. The CDR3 contains 13 residues. V was pared by 5 bases and J by 3 bases, with 5 bases of the junction left unmatched. The CDR3 nucleotides are TGTGCCAGCAGACGACAGGGTGTCTACGAGCAGTACTTC. As protein: CASRRQGVYEQYF. Drawing the rest from reference TRBV5-6 and TRBJ2-7, the complete variable domain is DAGVTQSPTHLIKTRGQQVTLRCSPKSGHDTVSWYQQALGQGPQFIFQYYEEEERQRGNFPDRFSGHQFPNYSSELNVNALLLGDSALYLCASRRQGVYEQYFGPGTRLTVT.

V usage is TRBV6-6 and J usage is TRBJ1-2; 9 bases fit TRBD1. CDR1 is MNHNY, CDR2 SVGAGI, per germline (reference sequence). This CDR3 spans 12 amino acids. The trim removed 6 bases at V and 10 bases at J, leaving 6 bases unmatched. This CDR3 is CASSQDRGPYTF. CDR3 in DNA: TGTGCCAGCAGCCAGGACAGGGGCCCCTACACCTTC.

The chain joins TRBV30 to TRBJ2-7; 10 nucleotides match TRBD1. CDR1 and CDR2 (germline): GTSNPN, SVGIG (reference sequence). The CDR3 loop spans 15 amino acids. Losses at the gene ends were 3 bases for V and 3 bases for J; bases not matched to a gene: 8. Written as DNA, the CDR3 is TGTGCCTGGAGCGCCGGGACAGGGGTCTACTACGAGCAGTACTTC. Residues: CAWSAGTGVYYEQYF.

This sequence joins TRBV6-5 and TRBJ1-5, with a tentative D call TRBD1 (5 bases). The CDR3 has 16 amino acids. Trimming pared 2 bases from V and 7 bases from J, leaving 18 bases between. Per germline, CDR1 MNHEY and CDR2 SVGAGI. The CDR3 is CASSYDGAGAGQPQHF. The DNA of the CDR3 is TGTGCCAGCAGTTACGATGGGGCTGGTGCGGGACAGCCCCAGCATTTT.

The chain is built from TRBV28 and TRBJ2-3; TRBD2 aligns across 16 bases. Losses at the gene ends were 6 bases for V and 5 bases for J; bases not matched to a gene: 11. The CDR3 length is 18 residues. The germline gives CDR1 MDHEN, CDR2 SYDVKM. This CDR3 reads CASSHSGTSGRAGDTQYF. The CDR3, as DNA: TGTGCCAGCAGCCATTCCGGGACTAGCGGGAGGGCCGGAGATACGCAGTATTTT. Variable domain in full (rest from reference TRBV28 and TRBJ2-3): DVKVTQSSRYLVKRTGEKVFLECVQDMDHENMFWYRQDPGLGLRLIYFSYDVKMKEKGDIPEGYSVSREKKERFSLILESASTNQTSMYLCASSHSGTSGRAGDTQYFGPGTRLTVL.

V gene TRBV28 combines with J gene TRBJ1-5; D is unresolved. V lost 6 bases and J 7 bases, leaving 10 bases between the germline ends. The CDR3 covers 12 residues. CDR1 is MDHEN and CDR2 is SYDVKM in the germline V gene. DNA of the CDR3: TGTGCCAGCAGCTCCAGTTGGCAGCCCCAGCATTTT. Residues: CASSSSWQPQHF.

The chain is built from TRBV6-5 and TRBJ1-3; D not certain. The CDR3 contains 15 residues. Trimming removed 6 bases at V and 0 bases at J, with 12 bases between. CDR1 and CDR2 from the germline V gene are MNHEY and SVGAGI. The DNA of the CDR3 is TGTGCCAGCAGCAGAAATATCGTCTCTGGAAACACCATATATTTT. Translating gives CASSRNIVSGNTIYF.

The CDR3 is CASSEVGASGSNEQFF. The DNA for the CDR3 is TGTGCCAGCAGTGAGGTTGGGGCTAGCGGGAGTAATGAGCAGTTCTTC. The rearrangement joins TRBV6-4 to TRBJ2-1; 10 nucleotides align to TRBD2. V gave up 3 bases and J gave up 7 bases; unmatched junction bases: 9. This CDR3 spans 16 amino acids. From germline, CDR1 is MRHNA and CDR2 SNTAGT.

This rearrangement joins TRBV28 to TRBJ2-7; 10 positions agree with TRBD1. CDR3 length: 14 residues. The V gene's germline CDR1 is MDHEN and CDR2 SYDVKM. The junction had 5 bases not matched to a gene; V was cut back by 8 bases and J by 1 base. The CDR3 DNA sequence: TGTGCCAGCGGATGGGACAGGGGTTCCTACGAGCAGTACTTC. Amino acid sequence: CASGWDRGSYEQYF.

This chain connects TRBV7-6 to TRBJ1-6; 9 bases align to TRBD1. The germline V gene has CDR1 SGHVS and CDR2 FNYEAQ. This CDR3 comprises 15 residues. V shed 5 bases, J shed 4 bases, and the junction held 3 bases outside the gene matches. The CDR3 nucleotides read TGTGCCAGCAGCGTCGGACAGGGGTATAATTCACCCCTCCACTTT. It is translated as CASSVGQGYNSPLHF.

The chain links TRBV9 to TRBJ2-1; weak D call: TRBD2 (5 bases). V gave up 4 bases and J gave up 9 bases, with 17 bases separating them. The V gene's germline CDR1 is SGDLS and CDR2 YYNGEE. This CDR3 spans 14 amino acids. CDR3 in DNA: TGTGCCAGCAGCCTGGACTTACTCAGCGGTGAGCAGTTCTTC. Its translation: CASSLDLLSGEQFF.

The rearrangement links TRBV5-1 to TRBJ2-3; 7 bases agree with TRBD2. The CDR3 totals 15 residues. Per germline, CDR1 SGHRS and CDR2 YFSETQ. V was clipped by 4 bases and J by 5 bases; unmatched bases: 10. The CDR3 sequence: CASSPPRGSVDTQYF. CDR3 sequence (DNA): TGCGCCAGCAGCCCCCCGCGGGGGAGCGTAGATACGCAGTATTTT.